This T cell receptor (beta chain) stems from a study of cytomegalovirus exposure and HLA in healthy donors. With 60 Vbeta and 13 Jbeta primers, the PCR was carried out. Produced via immunoSEQ multiplex PCR; TCRdb's table is partial and in-frame only. This table has roughly 100,000 clones, around 78% appearing once. This clonotype was sampled from a middle-aged man in good health and CMV-seronegative. The sequenced sample consisted of PBMCs.

The CDR3 nucleotides are TGTGCCAGCAGCGTACTAAGCTCTGGAAACACCATATATTTT. It translates to CASSVLSSGNTIYF. The rearrangement joins TRBV9 to TRBJ1-3, with D uncertain. The CDR3 runs 14 residues. The V gene lost 1 base and the J gene lost 0 bases, with 5 bases spanning the gap. Germline loops: CDR1 SGDLS, CDR2 YYNGEE.